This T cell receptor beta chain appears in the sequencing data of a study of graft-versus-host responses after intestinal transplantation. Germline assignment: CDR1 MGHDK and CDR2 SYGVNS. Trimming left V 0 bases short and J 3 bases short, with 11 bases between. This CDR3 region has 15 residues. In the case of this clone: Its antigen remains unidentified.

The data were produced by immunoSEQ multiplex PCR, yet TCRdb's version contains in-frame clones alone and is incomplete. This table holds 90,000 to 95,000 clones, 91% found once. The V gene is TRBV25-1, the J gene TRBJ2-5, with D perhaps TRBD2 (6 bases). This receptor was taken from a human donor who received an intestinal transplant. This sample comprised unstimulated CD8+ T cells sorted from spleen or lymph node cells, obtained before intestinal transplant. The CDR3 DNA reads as TGTGCCAGCAGTGAATATTGGCGGGGAGAAGAGACCCAGTACTTC. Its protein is CASSEYWRGEETQYF.